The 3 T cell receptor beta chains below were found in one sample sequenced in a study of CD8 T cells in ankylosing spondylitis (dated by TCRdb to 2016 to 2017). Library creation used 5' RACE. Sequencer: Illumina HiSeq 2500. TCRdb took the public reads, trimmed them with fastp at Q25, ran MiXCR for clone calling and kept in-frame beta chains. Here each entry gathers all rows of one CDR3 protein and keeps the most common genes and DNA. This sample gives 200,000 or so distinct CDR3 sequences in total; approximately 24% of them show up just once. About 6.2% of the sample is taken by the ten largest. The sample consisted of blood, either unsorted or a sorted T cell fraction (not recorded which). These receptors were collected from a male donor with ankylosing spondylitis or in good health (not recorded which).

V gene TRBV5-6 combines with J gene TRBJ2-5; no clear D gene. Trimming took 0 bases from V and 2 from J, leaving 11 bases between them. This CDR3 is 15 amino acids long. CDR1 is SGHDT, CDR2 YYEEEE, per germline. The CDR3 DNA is TGTGCCAGCAGCTTGGGGGCAGCTTCTCAAGAGACCCAGTACTTC. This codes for CASSLGAASQETQYF.

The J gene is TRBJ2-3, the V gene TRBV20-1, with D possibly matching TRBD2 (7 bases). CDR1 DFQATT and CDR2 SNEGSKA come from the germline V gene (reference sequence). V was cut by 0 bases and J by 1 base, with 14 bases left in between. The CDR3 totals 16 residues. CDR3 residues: CSARDGRGLGTDTQYF. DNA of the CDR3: TGCAGTGCTAGAGATGGGCGGGGGCTAGGCACAGATACGCAGTATTTT.

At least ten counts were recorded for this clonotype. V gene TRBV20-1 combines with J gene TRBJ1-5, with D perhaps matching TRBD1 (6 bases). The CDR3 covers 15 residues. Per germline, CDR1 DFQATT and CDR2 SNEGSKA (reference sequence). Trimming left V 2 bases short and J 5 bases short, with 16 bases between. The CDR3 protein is CSARSSRDIDQPQHF. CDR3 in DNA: TGCAGTGCTAGATCGTCCCGGGACATAGATCAGCCCCAGCATTTT.